The 26 T cell receptor beta chains below all came from one sample that was sequenced in a study of blood T cell repertoires in COVID-19. Profiled with immunoSEQ multiplex PCR; TCRdb holds only in-frame clones, not every one. The sample records over 300,000 clones, 90% being singletons. Sequencing was performed on peripheral blood. All receptors come from a young man with active or convalescent COVID-19.

V gene TRBV3-1 (or the pseudogene TRBV3-2) combines with J gene TRBJ2-7, with 7 bases lining up with TRBD1. The CDR3 contains 14 residues. Trimming took 5 bases from V and 0 from J; bases not matched to a gene: 4. CDR1 LGHDT and CDR2 YNNKEL come from the germline V gene (reference sequence). CDR3 sequence: CASSVGQPSYEQYF. CDR3 DNA: TGTGCCAGCAGCGTGGGACAGCCCTCCTACGAGCAGTACTTC.

This chain links TRBV30 with TRBJ1-1; D not certain. CDR3 size: 13 residues. V shed 0 bases and J shed 1 base, with 6 bases lying between them. Germline V CDR1 and CDR2: GTSNPN, SVGIG (reference sequence). CDR3 sequence: CAWSVNRNTEAFF. CDR3 bases: TGTGCCTGGAGTGTTAACAGGAACACTGAAGCTTTCTTT.

The genes are TRBV7-9 and TRBJ2-3, with D perhaps matching TRBD1 (5 bases). Germline V gene data show CDR1 as SEHNR and CDR2 as FQNEAQ (reference sequence). Between the trimmed V and J ends, which lost 3 bases and 3 bases, there was a span of 13 bases. CDR3 size: 15 residues. The CDR3 region has the DNA TGTGCCAGCAGCTTCGACAGAATCGGGACAGATACGCAGTATTTT. Encoded protein: CASSFDRIGTDTQYF.

This sequence joins TRBV7-8 and TRBJ2-4; possible D gene TRBD2, 7 bases. This CDR3 has 18 amino acids. V lost 2 bases and J 3 bases, leaving 20 bases between the germline ends. Germline loops: CDR1 SGHVS, CDR2 FQNEAQ. CDR3 sequence reads: CASSLPLQGSGGKNIQYF. The CDR3 bases are TGTGCCAGCAGCTTACCCCTACAGGGTTCGGGAGGCAAAAACATTCAGTACTTC.

Worth noting for this clone: One end of the junction does not line up with germline, which may come from a read error. The V gene is TRBV11-2, the J gene TRBJ1-3, with 8 bases matching TRBD1. CDR3 size: 15 residues. CDR1 and CDR2 from the germline V gene are SGHAT and FQNNGV. CDR3 amino acids: CASSLDRGYGNTIYF. The CDR3 DNA sequence: TGTGCCAGCAGCCTAGACAGGGGATATGGAAACACCATATATTTT.

This chain joins TRBV7-6 and TRBJ1-3, with D possibly TRBD1 on 5 matching bases. Trimming took 1 base from V and 1 from J, leaving 14 bases between them. The CDR3 has 17 amino acids. The germline V gene encodes CDR1 SGHVS and CDR2 FNYEAQ. DNA for the CDR3: TGTGCCAGCAGCTTAGTGTGGGGCATCGATTCTGGAAACACCATATATTTT. This translates into CASSLVWGIDSGNTIYF.

The V gene is TRBV4-2, the J gene TRBJ2-7; 9 nucleotides agree with TRBD1. Germline V CDR1 and CDR2: LGHNA, YNFKEQ. The CDR3 is made up of 17 amino acids. The trim removed 4 bases at V and 2 bases at J, leaving 12 bases unmatched. Written as DNA, the CDR3 is TGTGCCAGCAGCCCAGTGGGGGGGGGACAGGGAACCTACGAGCAGTACTTC. It encodes CASSPVGGGQGTYEQYF.

The table lists this clone with a count of one. This chain links TRBV5-6 with TRBJ1-5; 7 nucleotides line up with TRBD1. The CDR3 consists of 15 residues. Germline CDR1 and CDR2: SGHDT and YYEEEE. J gave up 5 bases and V 4 bases, and 9 bases lay outside the gene matches. CDR3 region: CASSPGTGDYQPQHF. As DNA, the CDR3 is TGTGCCAGCAGCCCAGGAACAGGGGACTATCAGCCCCAGCATTTT.

The rearrangement joins TRBV6-6 to TRBJ1-1, with 7 bases identical to TRBD1. After removal of 5 bases from V and 5 bases from J, the junction contained 8 bases not matched to a gene. CDR1 is MNHNY, CDR2 SVGAGI, per germline (reference sequence). CDR3 size: 14 residues. The CDR3: CASSRTMGQTEAFF. CDR3 sequence (DNA): TGTGCCAGCAGTAGGACTATGGGACAGACTGAAGCTTTCTTT.

This rearrangement joins TRBV9 to TRBJ2-2, with 7 bases aligning to TRBD1. The length of the CDR3 is 16 residues. Unmatched junction bases numbered 4, after V lost 2 bases and J lost 0 bases. Germline CDR1 and CDR2: SGDLS and YYNGEE. CDR3 bases: TGTGCCAGCAGCGTCCGAGGGGGCGCGAACACCGGGGAGCTGTTTTTT. Its translation: CASSVRGGANTGELFF. Variable domain in full (rest from reference TRBV9 and TRBJ2-2): DSGVTQTPKHLITATGQRVTLRCSPRSGDLSVYWYQQSLDQGLQFLIQYYNGEERAKGNILERFSAQQFPDLHSELNLSSLELGDSALYFCASSVRGGANTGELFFGEGSRLTVL.

The J gene is TRBJ2-3, the V gene TRBV4-1; 9 bases align to TRBD2. The germline V gene encodes CDR1 MGHRA and CDR2 YSYEKL. V gave up 1 base and J gave up 6 bases; unmatched junction bases: 5. The CDR3 totals 15 residues. For the CDR3, the DNA is TGCGCCAGCAGCCAAGTGGCGGGGGGGCCCGATACGCAGTATTTT. This gives the protein CASSQVAGGPDTQYF.

This chain links TRBV5-1 with TRBJ1-4; tentative D call: TRBD1 (5 bases). CDR3 length: 15 amino acids. V lost 4 bases and J 8 bases, leaving 18 bases between the germline ends. The germline V gene has CDR1 SGHRS and CDR2 YFSETQ. CDR3 residues: CASSPRGGREEKLFF. Written as DNA, the CDR3 is TGCGCCAGCAGCCCGCGCGGGGGGAGGGAGGAAAAACTGTTTTTT. Full variable domain (missing parts from reference TRBV5-1 and TRBJ1-4): KAGVTQTPRYLIKTRGQQVTLSCSPISGHRSVSWYQQTPGQGLQFLFEYFSETQRNKGNFPGRFSGRQFSNSRSEMNVSTLELGDSALYLCASSPRGGREEKLFFGSGTQLSVL.

This chain links TRBV6-5 with TRBJ1-1; TRBD1 aligns across 8 bases. The V segment lost 5 bases and the J segment 3 bases; nucleotides outside the gene matches: 5. There are 14 residues in the CDR3. CDR1 is MNHEY and CDR2 is SVGAGI in the germline V gene. The CDR3 sequence: CASSQDREYTEAFF. Written as DNA, the CDR3 is TGTGCCAGCAGTCAGGACAGGGAGTACACTGAAGCTTTCTTT.

This clone was seen more than once but under ten times. The rearrangement joins TRBV4-3 to TRBJ1-2, with D possibly being TRBD1 (5 bases). Germline CDR1 reads LGHNA; CDR2 reads YSLEER. This CDR3 spans 15 amino acids. V lost 1 base to trimming and J lost 2 bases, with 11 bases between them. The CDR3 sequence: CASSQGGAGNYGYTF. CDR3 in DNA: TGCGCCAGCAGCCAAGGGGGCGCAGGGAACTATGGCTACACCTTC.

The CDR3 sequence is CASSSTGDSQPQHF. CDR3 coding DNA: TGTGCCAGCAGTTCAACAGGGGATAGTCAGCCCCAGCATTTT. The chain employs TRBV27 and TRBJ1-5; 7 bases are a match to TRBD1. This CDR3 comprises 14 residues. Germline V CDR1 and CDR2: MNHEY, SMNVEV (reference sequence). The V segment lost 4 bases and the J segment 6 bases; nucleotides outside the gene matches: 6.

J is TRBJ1-1 and V is TRBV18; D remains unclear. This CDR3 contains 13 residues. V was clipped by 2 bases and J by 5 bases, with 9 bases between them. CDR1 is KGHSH and CDR2 is LQKENI in the germline V gene. CDR3 nucleotide sequence: TGTGCCAGCTCACCAAGTAGTTTAACTGAAGCTTTCTTT. Its translation: CASSPSSLTEAFF.

V gene TRBV28 combines with J gene TRBJ1-2, with 7 nucleotides matching TRBD1. Germline CDR1 reads MDHEN; CDR2 reads SYDVKM. Losses at the gene ends were 1 base for V and 7 bases for J; bases not matched to a gene: 3. The CDR3 loop spans 13 amino acids. The CDR3, as DNA: TGTGCCAGCAGTTTATTTCAGGGGGGTGGCTACACCTTC. It codes for CASSLFQGGGYTF.

The chain couples TRBV7-9 to TRBJ1-2; D ambiguous. CDR1 and CDR2 (germline): SEHNR, FQNEAQ (reference sequence). CDR3 size: 16 residues. The V end lost 5 bases, the J end lost 2 bases, and 18 bases lay between the germline ends. Here the CDR3 DNA reads TGTGCCAGCAGCCCCTGGAGACCCGAAACAAACTATGGCTACACCTTC. Residues: CASSPWRPETNYGYTF. Full variable domain (rest looked up from reference TRBV7-9 and TRBJ1-2): DTGVSQNPRHKITKRGQNVTFRCDPISEHNRLYWYRQTLGQGPEFLTYFQNEAQLEKSRLLSDRFSAERPKGSFSTLEIQRTEQGDSAMYLCASSPWRPETNYGYTFGSGTRLTVV.

V is TRBV9 and J is TRBJ2-7; TRBD1 matches 7 bases. Germline assignment: CDR1 SGDLS and CDR2 YYNGEE. The V and J ends lost 4 bases and 3 bases, in that order; junction bases with no gene match: 10. The CDR3 consists of 15 residues. CDR3 in DNA: TGTGCCAGCAGCCCTACACCCGGGACAGACTACGAGCAGTACTTC. It yields the protein CASSPTPGTDYEQYF.

This rearrangement joins TRBV1 to TRBJ2-3; the table calls TRBD1, which could not be checked here. TRBV1 is reported as a pseudogene. The CDR3 extends over 16 amino acids. The CDR3 loop reads CTSSQDRGTDTDTQYF. The DNA for the CDR3 is TGCACCAGCAGCCAAGATAGAGGGACAGACACAGATACGCAGTATTTT.

The J gene is TRBJ1-3, the V gene TRBV5-4; no firm D call. V lost 4 bases, J lost 0 bases, and 5 bases lay in between. CDR1 and CDR2 from the germline V gene are SGHNT and YYREEE (reference sequence). The CDR3 consists of 13 residues. The CDR3 sequence is CASSVNSGNTIYF. For the CDR3, the DNA is TGTGCCAGCAGCGTAAACTCTGGAAACACCATATATTTT.

This chain connects TRBV7-2 to TRBJ2-5; weak D call: TRBD1 (6 bases). The CDR3 is 16 amino acids. Looked up from germline, CDR1 is SGHTA and CDR2 is FQGNSA. Trimming took 5 bases from V and 1 from J, leaving 17 bases between them. The CDR3 here is CASSLQGAATQETQYF. CDR3 DNA: TGTGCCAGCAGCCTACAGGGTGCGGCCACCCAAGAGACCCAGTACTTC.

This clone was counted once. The rearrangement joins TRBV3-1 (or the pseudogene TRBV3-2) to TRBJ2-1, with D perhaps matching TRBD1 (6 bases). Looked up from germline, CDR1 is LGHDT and CDR2 is YNNKEL (reference sequence). CDR3 length: 15 residues. The V gene lost 5 bases and the J gene lost 6 bases, with 17 bases spanning the gap. CDR3 in amino acids: CASSKGEIIVNEQFF. The CDR3 DNA is TGTGCCAGCAGCAAGGGGGAGATCATCGTCAATGAGCAGTTCTTC.

V and J are TRBV4-3 and TRBJ1-5; the match to TRBD1 covers 7 bases. The CDR3 loop spans 13 amino acids. CDR1 is LGHNA, CDR2 YSLEER, per germline. V gave up 0 bases and J gave up 15 bases; unmatched junction bases: 8. CDR3 in DNA: TGCGCCAGCAGCCAAGATTTGGGACAGCGATCGCATTTT. This translates into CASSQDLGQRSHF.

The chain recombines TRBV27 with TRBJ2-7; 7 bases match TRBD2. Germline CDR1 and CDR2: MNHEY and SMNVEV (reference sequence). The CDR3 has 15 residues. V lost 4 bases and J lost 2; bases outside the gene matches: 8. The CDR3 DNA follows: TGTGCCAGCAGTTCCCTAAGCGGGATCGCCTACGAGCAGTACTTC. This encodes CASSSLSGIAYEQYF.

In its sample, this clone was seen once. The rearrangement joins TRBV20-1 to TRBJ1-1; D uncertain. The CDR3 has 11 amino acids. Trimming stripped 3 bases from V and 6 bases from J, with 8 bases between. Germline V lookup: CDR1 DFQATT, CDR2 SNEGSKA (reference sequence). CDR3 nucleotide sequence: TGCAGTGCTAGCGGCGCGGCTGAAGCTTTCTTT. Translated: CSASGAAEAFF.